This TCR beta chain was identified during a study of cytomegalovirus exposure and HLA in healthy donors. The study ran its PCR with 60 Vbeta and 13 Jbeta primers. Clones were read by immunoSEQ multiplex PCR, and TCRdb kept only the in-frame ones, dropping some. The sample contains roughly 190,000 clones, roughly 80% of which appear only once. After removal of 6 bases from V and 2 bases from J, the junction contained 10 bases not matched to a gene. The length of the CDR3 is 16 residues. Per germline, CDR1 MDHEN and CDR2 SYDVKM. This chain joins TRBV28 and TRBJ1-5, with 7 nucleotides matching TRBD1. The receptor's source is a woman in her 30s in good health and CMV-seropositive. The specimen was PBMCs. CDR3 amino acids: CASRRPGTVRNQPQHF. The CDR3 DNA follows: TGTGCCAGCAGAAGACCCGGGACAGTCCGCAATCAGCCCCAGCATTTT.